This record covers a single T cell receptor (beta chain). What it binds is unknown. This record belongs to a study of STAT5B mutations in CD4+ large granular lymphocyte leukemia. TCRdb's copy holds only in-frame clones and misses some; the assay was immunoSEQ multiplex PCR. This table holds roughly 23,000 clones, around 79% found once. Points from the study as a whole: Top patient clones used TRBV06 genes more often: 8/27 versus 2/35 in controls. Patient CD4-sorted repertoires looked more clonal than healthy CD4+ repertoires, even without putative leukemic clones.

CDR1 is MNHEY and CDR2 is SVGAGI in the germline V gene. The CDR3 sequence is 13 residues long. V lost 6 bases to trimming and J lost 3 bases; unmatched junction nucleotides: 2. The chain combines TRBV6-5 with TRBJ2-7; 10 bases agree with TRBD1. The receptor was derived from a human donor in good health. What was sequenced was CD4+ T cells from blood buffy coats. In DNA, the CDR3 is TGTGCCAGCAGGAGGGACAGGGGCTACGAGCAGTACTTC. It translates to CASRRDRGYEQYF.